The 4 T cell receptor beta chains presented below share a single source sample, sequenced in a study of T cell responses to AZD1222 COVID-19 vaccine. Measured with immunoSEQ multiplex PCR; TCRdb has only the in-frame clones, and not every one. Found here are 140,000 to 150,000 clones, approximately 78% of them singletons; the top ten hold 4.1%. Sequences were derived from peripheral blood, sampled on day 0 of MenACWY control vaccination. These receptor sequences come from an adult in good health.

The rearrangement links TRBV10-3 to TRBJ2-7; 9 nucleotides line up with TRBD1. With V trimmed by 10 bases and J by 5 bases, 9 bases remained unmatched. Germline V CDR1 and CDR2: ENHRY, SYGVKD. The CDR3 has 13 residues. CDR3 DNA: TGTGCCACTAGGTCCGGGACAGGGAACGAGCAGTACTTC. Translated, it gives CATRSGTGNEQYF.

The chain carries TRBV5-5 and TRBJ2-1, with a possible D match to TRBD2 (6 bases). The V and J ends lost 1 base and 9 bases respectively, with 14 bases between them. CDR3 length: 14 residues. The V gene's germline CDR1 is SGHKS and CDR2 YYEKEE (reference sequence). CDR3 loop: CASSLLEGKAEQFF. CDR3 DNA sequence: TGTGCCAGCAGCTTGTTGGAGGGGAAAGCTGAGCAGTTCTTC.

This chain links TRBV5-4 with TRBJ2-1; D possibly corresponds to TRBD1 (5 bases). V was clipped by 4 bases and J by 2 bases, with 10 bases between them. Germline CDR1 reads SGHNT; CDR2 reads YYREEE (reference sequence). The CDR3 loop spans 14 amino acids. CDR3 sequence: CASSPLGPYNEQFF. The CDR3 bases are TGTGCCAGCAGCCCCCTGGGGCCCTACAATGAGCAGTTCTTC.

J is TRBJ2-1 and V is TRBV19; 9 bases match TRBD2. The CDR3 has 16 amino acids. Per the germline V gene, CDR1 is LNHDA and CDR2 is SQIVND (reference sequence). V lost 4 bases to trimming and J lost 7 bases; unmatched junction nucleotides: 11. DNA for the CDR3: TGTGCCAGTAGTAAAGGGCTAGCGGGGTTTGGGAATGAGCAGTTCTTC. It yields the protein CASSKGLAGFGNEQFF.